Listed here are 30 T cell receptor beta chains from one sample, sequenced in a study of shared clonotypes between healthy human individuals. Naive CD8 cells were CD45RO-negative, positively selected for CCR7, excluding terminally differentiated effector memory CD45RA+ cells. The assay was immunoSEQ multiplex PCR, and TCRdb's table has in-frame clones only and misses some. The sample holds over 2,000,000 clones; 80% to 95% are singletons and the top ten take around 1.7%. Sequencing used naive CD8+ T cells from PBMCs. These receptors originate from a young man in good health. Some clones in this sample may be carry-over from other donors' samples.

The chain couples TRBV5-4 to TRBJ2-1; the D is unclear. The CDR3 contains 16 residues. Trimming removed 4 bases at V and 8 bases at J, with 22 bases between. Germline loops: CDR1 SGHNT, CDR2 YYREEE (reference sequence). DNA of the CDR3: TGTGCCAGCAGCCAAAGTATGGGCTATCTTGGGGATGAGCAGTTCTTC. It specifies CASSQSMGYLGDEQFF.

The chain couples TRBV28 to TRBJ1-2; the D gene is possibly TRBD1 (6 bases). Trimming cost V 6 bases and J 3 bases, with 11 bases left between them. CDR1 and CDR2 (germline): MDHEN, SYDVKM. There are 13 residues in the CDR3. CDR3 sequence: CASRETGDYGYTF. The CDR3 nucleotides are TGTGCCAGCAGGGAGACAGGAGACTATGGCTACACCTTC.

J is TRBJ2-1 and V is TRBV27, with D unresolved. Trimming left V 2 bases short and J 0 bases short, with 5 bases between. The CDR3 sequence is 14 residues long. Germline CDR1 reads MNHEY; CDR2 reads SMNVEV (reference sequence). The CDR3 sequence: CASSLDFSYNEQFF. The CDR3 nucleotides are TGTGCCAGCAGTTTAGACTTCTCCTACAATGAGCAGTTCTTC.

The chain links TRBV5-1 to TRBJ2-7; D is perhaps TRBD1 or TRBD2 (6 bases each). The length of the CDR3 is 15 residues. Trimming left V 0 bases short and J 2 bases short, with 12 bases between. CDR1 is SGHRS, CDR2 YFSETQ, per germline. The CDR3 region has the DNA TGCGCCAGCAGCTTGGATCGGGGGCCAGCCTACGAGCAGTACTTC. It codes for CASSLDRGPAYEQYF.

The gene calls are TRBV28 and TRBJ1-5; TRBD1 might be the D (5 bases). Deletions cut 2 bases from V and 7 bases from J, with 9 bases between. In germline, CDR1 is MDHEN, CDR2 SYDVKM. The CDR3 length is 13 residues. The CDR3 nucleotides read TGTGCCAGCAGTTTAAGGGGATACCAGCCCCAGCATTTT. It codes for CASSLRGYQPQHF.

About this clone: The sample contains more than one DNA sequence encoding this CDR3. The rearrangement links TRBV27 to TRBJ2-7; TRBD2 might be the D (5 bases). The CDR3 runs to 14 residues. V was clipped by 5 bases and J by 4 bases, with 15 bases between them. Germline V gene lookup returns CDR1 MNHEY and CDR2 SMNVEV (reference sequence). The CDR3 spells CASSLRGTVYEQYF. DNA for the CDR3: TGTGCCAGCAGTCTCCGGGGAACCGTTTACGAGCAGTACTTC.

This chain joins TRBV30 and TRBJ2-7; weak D call: TRBD2 (5 bases). CDR1 is GTSNPN, CDR2 SVGIG, per germline (reference sequence). The V end was cut by 5 bases, the J end by 2 bases, with 16 bases between. The CDR3 totals 14 residues. The CDR3 coding sequence is TGTGCCTGGCGCGAGCGGAGTATCGCCTACGAGCAGTACTTC. This codes for CAWRERSIAYEQYF.

V is TRBV2 and J is TRBJ2-6; D perhaps matches TRBD2 (6 bases). V was pared by 6 bases and J by 1 base, with 19 bases between. Germline CDR1 SNHLY, CDR2 FYNNEI. The CDR3 sequence is 18 residues long. The CDR3 region has the DNA TGTGCCAGCAGAGGCGGCCCGGCGCGGGGATCTGGGGCCAACGTCCTGACTTTC. Its protein is CASRGGPARGSGANVLTF.

The chain recombines TRBV5-6 with TRBJ2-7, with TRBD2 identical over 10 bases. This CDR3 comprises 15 residues. The V segment lost 0 bases and the J segment 3 bases; nucleotides outside the gene matches: 3. CDR1 and CDR2 from the germline V gene are SGHDT and YYEEEE. CDR3 in DNA: TGTGCCAGCAGCTTGGGGACTAGCGGACGCTACGAGCAGTACTTC. Translated: CASSLGTSGRYEQYF.

This clone was seen more than once but under ten times. The chain employs TRBV7-9 and TRBJ1-4; D possibly corresponds to TRBD1 (5 bases). The CDR3 spans 12 residues. The germline V gene encodes CDR1 SEHNR and CDR2 FQNEAQ (reference sequence). V lost 8 bases, J lost 12 bases, and 16 bases lay in between. The CDR3 sequence is CASQTQGGELFF. CDR3 nucleotide sequence: TGTGCCAGCCAAACCCAGGGAGGCGAACTGTTTTTT.

The gene calls are TRBV27 and TRBJ2-2, with D maybe TRBD1 (6 bases). This CDR3 has 17 amino acids. Trimming took 5 bases from V and 0 from J, leaving 16 bases between them. Looked up from germline, CDR1 is MNHEY and CDR2 is SMNVEV (reference sequence). The CDR3 sequence is CASSTIFQGPNTGELFF. CDR3 coding DNA: TGTGCCAGCAGTACCATTTTTCAGGGGCCGAACACCGGGGAGCTGTTTTTT.

The chain couples TRBV2 to TRBJ2-1; TRBD1 might be the D (5 bases). This CDR3 is 15 amino acids long. The V and J ends lost 1 base and 7 bases respectively, with 14 bases between them. The germline V gene has CDR1 SNHLY and CDR2 FYNNEI. The CDR3 DNA reads TGTGCCAGCAGTGAAGACTTCCGACCAGGGAATGAGCAGTTCTTC. As protein: CASSEDFRPGNEQFF.

This chain links TRBV28 with TRBJ2-2; 10 bases are shared with TRBD2. The CDR3 runs 21 residues. V shed 5 bases and J 0 bases; nucleotides not matched to a gene: 18. Germline CDR1 is MDHEN and CDR2 is SYDVKM. DNA for the CDR3: TGTGCCAGCAGTGGCAGGGATGGTAGCGGGAGGCTCCTCCCGAACACCGGGGAGCTGTTTTTT. Translated, it gives CASSGRDGSGRLLPNTGELFF. Looking up the rest from reference TRBV28 and TRBJ2-2 gives the full variable domain: DVKVTQSSRYLVKRTGEKVFLECVQDMDHENMFWYRQDPGLGLRLIYFSYDVKMKEKGDIPEGYSVSREKKERFSLILESASTNQTSMYLCASSGRDGSGRLLPNTGELFFGEGSRLTVL.

This clone came up a few times. V usage is TRBV6-5 and J usage is TRBJ1-2; D gene uncertain. This CDR3 spans 14 amino acids. Germline assignment: CDR1 MNHEY and CDR2 SVGAGI. V dropped 4 bases and J dropped 1 base, with 10 bases sitting between them. This CDR3 is CASSSGGYNYGYTF. The CDR3 region has the DNA TGTGCCAGCAGTTCGGGCGGCTATAACTATGGCTACACCTTC.

V and J are TRBV28 and TRBJ2-7, with 8 bases fitting TRBD1. Germline trimming cut 7 bases from V and 6 bases from J; bases unmatched to any gene: 11. The CDR3 length is 14 residues. Germline V gives CDR1 MDHEN, CDR2 SYDVKM. The CDR3: CASKYWAGQAEQYF. For the CDR3, the DNA is TGTGCCAGCAAATACTGGGCGGGACAGGCCGAGCAGTACTTC.

The gene calls are TRBV27 and TRBJ2-4; perhaps TRBD1 as D (5 bases). Germline CDR1 is MNHEY and CDR2 is SMNVEV (reference sequence). CDR3 length equals 12 residues. V was trimmed by 0 bases and J by 13 bases, leaving 10 bases between them. The CDR3 loop is CASSLSWGPQYF. The CDR3 nucleotides are TGTGCCAGCAGTTTATCTTGGGGCCCGCAGTACTTC.

The chain combines TRBV7-6 with TRBJ1-1; the match to TRBD1 covers 8 bases. The CDR3 is made up of 14 amino acids. Germline values: CDR1 SGHVS, CDR2 FNYEAQ. The J segment lost 5 bases and the V segment lost 6 bases, leaving 8 bases of the junction unmatched. The CDR3 sequence: CASSAGTGRTEAFF. CDR3 in DNA: TGTGCCAGCAGTGCGGGGACAGGCAGGACTGAAGCTTTCTTT.

This rearrangement joins TRBV11-2 to TRBJ2-7, with D tentatively TRBD1 or TRBD2 (6 bases each). CDR3 length: 14 amino acids. CDR1 and CDR2 from the germline V gene are SGHAT and FQNNGV. The V gene lost 1 base and the J gene lost 5 bases, with 12 bases spanning the gap. CDR3 nucleotide sequence: TGTGCCAGCAGCTTAGGGGGGGCGCTTGACGAGCAGTACTTC. This codes for CASSLGGALDEQYF.

The chain is built from TRBV13 and TRBJ2-1; 11 bases align to TRBD2. The junction had 14 bases not matched to a gene; V was cut back by 7 bases and J by 6 bases. The germline gives CDR1 PRHDT, CDR2 FYEKMQ (reference sequence). The CDR3 length is 17 residues. The CDR3 is CASTIQGALAGGNEQFF. DNA of the CDR3: TGTGCCAGCACCATACAGGGGGCTCTAGCGGGAGGCAATGAGCAGTTCTTC.

This clone has only a few counts. The chain uses TRBV19 and TRBJ1-5; TRBD1 matches 10 bases. The V gene's germline CDR1 is LNHDA and CDR2 SQIVND (reference sequence). CDR3 length: 15 residues. The ends lost 7 bases at V and 2 bases at J; junction bases unmatched: 5. CDR3 protein: CASTPTGGGNQPQHF. CDR3 nucleotide sequence: TGTGCCAGTACCCCGACAGGGGGCGGCAATCAGCCCCAGCATTTT.

The V gene is TRBV7-3, the J gene TRBJ2-7; 9 bases map to TRBD2. Germline V gene lookup returns CDR1 SGHTA and CDR2 FQGTGA. V lost 2 bases, J lost 4 bases, and 6 bases stayed unmatched. The CDR3 covers 15 residues. The CDR3 nucleotides read TGTGCCAGCAGCTTAGGGGCGGGAGGGCCTTACGAGCAGTACTTC. Residues: CASSLGAGGPYEQYF.

The chain is built from TRBV9 and TRBJ2-1; TRBD1 matches 7 bases. The length of the CDR3 is 14 residues. V lost 5 bases, J lost 7 bases, and 9 bases stayed unmatched. From germline, CDR1 is SGDLS and CDR2 YYNGEE. The DNA for the CDR3 is TGTGCCAGCAGTTCTGGGGCAGGGGGAAATGAGCAGTTCTTC. Protein: CASSSGAGGNEQFF.

The gene calls are TRBV5-4 and TRBJ2-1; TRBD1 aligns across 10 bases. After removal of 5 bases from V and 4 bases from J, the junction contained 6 bases not matched to a gene. Germline V lookup: CDR1 SGHNT, CDR2 YYREEE (reference sequence). CDR3 length equals 15 residues. The chain's CDR3 is CASSYGQGGYNEQFF. As DNA, the CDR3 is TGTGCCAGCAGTTATGGACAGGGGGGGTACAATGAGCAGTTCTTC.

With regard to this clone: Different DNA sequences within this sample yield the same CDR3. The chain has TRBV9 and TRBJ2-7; D call uncertain. Germline assignment: CDR1 SGDLS and CDR2 YYNGEE. There are 13 residues in the CDR3. The V end lost 0 bases, the J end lost 3 bases, and 7 bases lay between the germline ends. The CDR3 coding sequence is TGTGCCAGCAGCGTAGTCCCCGGCTACGAGCAGTACTTC. This translates into CASSVVPGYEQYF.

The chain has TRBV9 and TRBJ2-1; TRBD2 aligns across 8 bases. This CDR3 comprises 16 residues. Germline V gene sequence: CDR1 SGDLS, CDR2 YYNGEE. Trimming at V came to 3 bases and at J to 8 bases, leaving 13 bases not matched to a gene. The CDR3 here is CASSAGLATPTHEQFF. CDR3 nucleotide sequence: TGTGCCAGCAGCGCCGGACTAGCTACTCCAACCCATGAGCAGTTCTTC.

This sequence joins TRBV9 and TRBJ2-1; D not resolved. The CDR3 length is 17 residues. The V end lost 0 bases, the J end lost 0 bases, and 13 bases lay between the germline ends. Germline CDR1 and CDR2: SGDLS and YYNGEE. This CDR3 is CASSVEGSLSSYNEQFF. CDR3 nucleotide sequence: TGTGCCAGCAGCGTAGAAGGCAGCCTGAGCTCCTACAATGAGCAGTTCTTC.

Concerning this clone itself: Other DNA sequences in the sample encode the same CDR3. Here the CDR3 DNA reads TGTGCCAGCAGCGTAGCGGGAAGTTCCTACGAGCAGTACTTC. Translation gives CASSVAGSSYEQYF. The rearrangement links TRBV28 to TRBJ2-7; 8 bases fit TRBD2. J gave up 1 base and V 6 bases, and 5 bases lay outside the gene matches. The length of the CDR3 is 14 residues. Germline V gene sequence: CDR1 MDHEN, CDR2 SYDVKM. Full variable domain (missing parts from reference TRBV28 and TRBJ2-7): DVKVTQSSRYLVKRTGEKVFLECVQDMDHENMFWYRQDPGLGLRLIYFSYDVKMKEKGDIPEGYSVSREKKERFSLILESASTNQTSMYLCASSVAGSSYEQYFGPGTRLTVT.

This chain uses TRBV27 with TRBJ2-7; 7 nucleotides match TRBD1. From germline, CDR1 is MNHEY and CDR2 SMNVEV (reference sequence). The ends lost 4 bases at V and 3 bases at J; junction bases unmatched: 12. The CDR3 spans 16 residues. Here the CDR3 reads CASSYSRGQLLYEQYF. In DNA, the CDR3 is TGTGCCAGCAGTTACTCTCGGGGACAGTTACTCTACGAGCAGTACTTC.

DNA for the CDR3: TGTGCCAGCAGCTTGCGGGACAGCGCCTACGAGCAGTACTTC. Its protein product is CASSLRDSAYEQYF. The chain recombines TRBV5-6 with TRBJ2-7, with 7 nucleotides matching TRBD1. With V trimmed by 1 base and J by 2 bases, 3 bases remained unmatched. The CDR3 contains 14 residues. Germline loops: CDR1 SGHDT, CDR2 YYEEEE. The full variable domain, in which reference TRBV5-6 and TRBJ2-7 provide the parts outside the CDR3, is DAGVTQSPTHLIKTRGQQVTLRCSPKSGHDTVSWYQQALGQGPQFIFQYYEEEERQRGNFPDRFSGHQFPNYSSELNVNALLLGDSALYLCASSLRDSAYEQYFGPGTRLTVT.

The chain joins TRBV4-1 to TRBJ1-1, with D possibly TRBD1 on 5 matching bases. CDR1 and CDR2 (germline): MGHRA, YSYEKL. This CDR3 region has 15 residues. Between the trimmed V and J ends, which lost 0 bases and 1 base, there was a span of 9 bases. The CDR3 coding sequence is TGCGCCAGCAGCCAAGATGTCGGGGGGAACACTGAAGCTTTCTTT. Translation gives CASSQDVGGNTEAFF.